Listed below are T cell receptor beta chains from one sample, sequenced in a study of CD8+ T cells in alopecia areata. The repertoire was sequenced with immunoSEQ multiplex PCR; TCRdb's copy has only in-frame clones and lacks some. The data contain fewer than 110,000 clones, approximately 84% of them singletons. The sample consisted of CD8+ T cells sorted from blood, taken at approximately week 30, from a patient treated with tofacitinib. Every receptor here comes from a human donor with alopecia areata. Both conserved end residues are part of each CDR3.

J | V | CDR3
TRBJ2-3 | TRBV15 | CATSRVDSSTDTQYF
TRBJ2-5 | TRBV19 | CARRAETQYF
TRBJ1-2 | TRBV6-6 | CASTSSRQFYGYTF
TRBJ2-3 | TRBV6-5 | CASRTGLAGTDTQYF
TRBJ2-3 | TRBV7-8 | CASSLASDTQYF
TRBJ1-1 | TRBV6-5 | CASSQLGTEAFF
TRBJ2-2 | TRBV29-1 | CSVEFGGQLTGELFF
TRBJ2-5 | TRBV4-1 | CASSPSPSDSQETQYF
TRBJ1-2 | TRBV7-8 | CASSLGVQNGYTF
TRBJ1-6 | TRBV7-9 | CASSLVLASNSPLHF
TRBJ2-1 | TRBV10-3 | CAINRGIGSGPYNEQFF
TRBJ2-2 | TRBV6-1 | CASSEARDGELFF
TRBJ1-5 | TRBV30 | CAWSAGGYDQPQHF
TRBJ2-3 | TRBV7-3 | CASSPTSAYGPDTQYF
TRBJ2-3 | TRBV2 | CASRPLAGDTQYF
TRBJ2-1 | TRBV13 | CASSSGQGIDEQFF
TRBJ2-7 | TRBV2 | CASGAGLSYEQYF
TRBJ1-2 | TRBV5-1 | CASSSGQGEVKGYTF
TRBJ1-1 | TRBV5-1 | CASSLAGYVEAFF
TRBJ2-3 | TRBV19 | CASSIAHEDTDTQYF
TRBJ2-3 | TRBV6-5 | CASSLAGTSTDTQYF
TRBJ1-1 | TRBV9 | CASSVVQLNTEAFF
TRBJ2-1 | TRBV2 | CASIRRGLKDFNEQFF
TRBJ2-7 | TRBV10-3 | CAISGDGTYEQYF
TRBJ1-3 | TRBV7-9 | CASRSGETGNTIYF
TRBJ2-7 | TRBV27 | CASPPPGDSTYEQYF
TRBJ2-3 | TRBV9 | CASSGTGTSLDTQYF
TRBJ2-1 | TRBV27 | CASSLSTVGANEQFF
TRBJ2-7 | TRBV7-8 | CASSPNPHLYEQYF
TRBJ2-3 | TRBV27 | CASSVLSGGGTDTQYF